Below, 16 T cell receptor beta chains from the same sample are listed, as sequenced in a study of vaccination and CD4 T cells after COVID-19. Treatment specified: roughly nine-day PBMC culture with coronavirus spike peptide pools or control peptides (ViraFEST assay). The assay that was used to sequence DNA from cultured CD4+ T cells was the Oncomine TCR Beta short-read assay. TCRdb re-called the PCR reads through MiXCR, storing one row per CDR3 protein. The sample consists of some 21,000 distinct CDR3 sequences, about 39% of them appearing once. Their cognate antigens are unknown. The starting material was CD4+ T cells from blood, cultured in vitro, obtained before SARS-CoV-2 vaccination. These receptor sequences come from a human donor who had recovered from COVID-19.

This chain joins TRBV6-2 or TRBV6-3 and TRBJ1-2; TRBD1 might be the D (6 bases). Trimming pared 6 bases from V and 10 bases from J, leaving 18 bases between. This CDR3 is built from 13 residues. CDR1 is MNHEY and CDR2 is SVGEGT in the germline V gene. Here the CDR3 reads CASSDRDKKAYTF. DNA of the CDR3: TGTGCCAGCAGCGACCGGGACAAAAAGGCCTACACCTTC.

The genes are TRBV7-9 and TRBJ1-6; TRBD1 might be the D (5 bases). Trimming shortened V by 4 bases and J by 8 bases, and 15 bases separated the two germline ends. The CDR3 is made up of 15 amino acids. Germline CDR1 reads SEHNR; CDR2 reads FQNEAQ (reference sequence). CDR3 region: CASSWGGTPDSPLHF. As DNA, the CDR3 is TGTGCCAGCAGCTGGGGCGGGACGCCCGATTCACCCCTCCACTTT.

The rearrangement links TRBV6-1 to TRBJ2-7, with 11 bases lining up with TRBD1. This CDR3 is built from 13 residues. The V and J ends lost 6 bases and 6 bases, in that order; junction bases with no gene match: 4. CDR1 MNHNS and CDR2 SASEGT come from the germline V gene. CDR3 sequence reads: CASRKGQGGEQYF. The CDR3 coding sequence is TGTGCCAGCAGAAAGGGACAGGGGGGCGAGCAGTACTTC.

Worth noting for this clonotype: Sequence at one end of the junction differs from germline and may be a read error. CDR3 in DNA: TGTGCCAGCAGTCCCCGCCAATGGGCGGGCGGTTGGAACTTC. This translates into CASSPRQWAGGWNF. The chain has TRBV12-3 or TRBV12-4 and TRBJ2-1, with D possibly being TRBD2 (5 bases). CDR3 length: 14 residues.

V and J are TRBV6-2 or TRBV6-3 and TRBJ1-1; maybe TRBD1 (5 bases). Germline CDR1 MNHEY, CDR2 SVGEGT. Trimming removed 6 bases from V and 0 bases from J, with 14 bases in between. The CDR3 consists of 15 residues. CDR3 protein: CASSHISGMNTEAFF. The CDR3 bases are TGTGCCAGCAGCCATATCTCAGGGATGAACACTGAAGCTTTCTTT.

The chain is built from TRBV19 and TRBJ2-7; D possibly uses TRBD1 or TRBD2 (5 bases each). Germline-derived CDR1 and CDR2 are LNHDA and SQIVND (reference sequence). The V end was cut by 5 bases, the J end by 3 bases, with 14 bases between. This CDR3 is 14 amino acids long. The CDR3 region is CASSVGGRGYEQYF. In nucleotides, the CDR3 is TGTGCCAGTAGTGTTGGGGGACGCGGCTACGAGCAGTACTTC.

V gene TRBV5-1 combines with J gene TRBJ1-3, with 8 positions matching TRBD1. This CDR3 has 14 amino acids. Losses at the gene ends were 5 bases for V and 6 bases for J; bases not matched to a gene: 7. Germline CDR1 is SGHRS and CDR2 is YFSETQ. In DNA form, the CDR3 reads TGCGCCAGCAGTCGGACAGGGACGGTAAACACCATATATTTT. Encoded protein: CASSRTGTVNTIYF.

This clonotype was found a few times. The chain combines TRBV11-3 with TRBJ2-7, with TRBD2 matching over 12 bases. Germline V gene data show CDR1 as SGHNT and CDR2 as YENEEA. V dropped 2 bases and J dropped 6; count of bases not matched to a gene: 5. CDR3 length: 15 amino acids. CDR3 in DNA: TGTGCCAGCAGCTTACTAGCGGGGGGGCCGGGCGAGCAGTACTTC. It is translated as CASSLLAGGPGEQYF.

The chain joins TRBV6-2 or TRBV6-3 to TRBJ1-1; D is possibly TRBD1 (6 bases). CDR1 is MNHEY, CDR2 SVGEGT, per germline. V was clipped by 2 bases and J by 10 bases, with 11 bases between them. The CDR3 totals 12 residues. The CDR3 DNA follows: TGTGCCAGCAGTTACCCACAGGGTCGAGCTTTCTTT. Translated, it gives CASSYPQGRAFF.

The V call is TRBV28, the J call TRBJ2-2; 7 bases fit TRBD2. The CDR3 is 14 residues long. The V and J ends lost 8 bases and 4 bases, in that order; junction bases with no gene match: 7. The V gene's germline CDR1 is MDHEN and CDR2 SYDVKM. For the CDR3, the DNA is TGTGCCAGCGGTCGGGGAGGGAGCACCGGGGAGCTGTTTTTT. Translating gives CASGRGGSTGELFF.

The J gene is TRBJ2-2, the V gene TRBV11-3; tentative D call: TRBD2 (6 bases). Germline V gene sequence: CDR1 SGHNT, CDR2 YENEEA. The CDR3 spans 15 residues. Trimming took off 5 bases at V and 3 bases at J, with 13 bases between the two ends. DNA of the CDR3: TGTGCCAGCAGCCCACCCCCGGGGGACACCGGGGAGCTGTTTTTT. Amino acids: CASSPPPGDTGELFF.

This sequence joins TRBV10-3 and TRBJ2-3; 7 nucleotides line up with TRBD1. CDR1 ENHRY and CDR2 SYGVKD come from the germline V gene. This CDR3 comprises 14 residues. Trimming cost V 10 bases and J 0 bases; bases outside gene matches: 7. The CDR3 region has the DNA TGTGCCACCCCTAGACAGGGAAGCACAGATACGCAGTATTTT. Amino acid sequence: CATPRQGSTDTQYF.

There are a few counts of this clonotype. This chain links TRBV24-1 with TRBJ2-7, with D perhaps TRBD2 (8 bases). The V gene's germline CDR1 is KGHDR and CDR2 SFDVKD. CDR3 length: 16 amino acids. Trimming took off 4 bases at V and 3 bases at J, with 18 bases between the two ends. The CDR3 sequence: CATSDSGGGQFYEQYF. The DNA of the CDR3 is TGTGCCACCAGTGACTCGGGGGGGGGACAGTTCTACGAGCAGTACTTC.

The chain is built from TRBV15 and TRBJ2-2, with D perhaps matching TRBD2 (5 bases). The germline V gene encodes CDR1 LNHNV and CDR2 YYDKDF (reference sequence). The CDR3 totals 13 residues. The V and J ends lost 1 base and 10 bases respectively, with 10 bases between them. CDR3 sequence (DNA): TGTGCCACCAGCAGAGCTCCCGGGGAGGAGCTGTTTTTT. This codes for CATSRAPGEELFF.

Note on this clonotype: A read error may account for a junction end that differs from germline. CDR3 region: CASSLAGGGIQYF. The CDR3 DNA is TGTGCCAGCAGCCTAGCGGGGGGGGGCATTCAGTACTTC. J is TRBJ2-4 and V is TRBV7-9; TRBD2 matches 12 bases. The CDR3 runs 13 residues. Germline V gene sequence: CDR1 SEHNR, CDR2 FQNEAQ (reference sequence).

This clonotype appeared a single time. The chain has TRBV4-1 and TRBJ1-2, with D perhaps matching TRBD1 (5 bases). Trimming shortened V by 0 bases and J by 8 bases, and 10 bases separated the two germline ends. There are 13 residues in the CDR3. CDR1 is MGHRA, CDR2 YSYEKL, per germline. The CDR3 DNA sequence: TGCGCCAGCAGCCAAGACCAGGGAAAAGGCTACACCTTC. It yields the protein CASSQDQGKGYTF.